This passage covers 19 T cell receptor beta chains from one sample sequenced in a study of T cell responses to AZD1222 COVID-19 vaccine. Method: immunoSEQ multiplex PCR; TCRdb's copy keeps in-frame clones and lacks some. The sample includes around 100,000 clones, around 96% of them seen just once. The sample here was peripheral blood, taken on day 0 of AZD1222 vaccination. Source of these receptors: an adult in good health.

The sample holds one count of this clone. V gene TRBV5-6 combines with J gene TRBJ1-2, with 7 bases lining up with TRBD1. Germline CDR1 is SGHDT and CDR2 is YYEEEE. The CDR3 is 17 amino acids. Losses at the gene ends were 0 bases for V and 8 bases for J; bases not matched to a gene: 16. CDR3 bases: TGTGCCAGCAGCTTGGTAGCTCTGCGGGACAGAAAGAGCGGCTACACCTTC. This sequence encodes CASSLVALRDRKSGYTF.

This rearrangement joins TRBV5-4 to TRBJ1-1, with 9 bases matching TRBD1. J was trimmed by 11 bases and V by 4 bases; bases with no gene match: 18. The CDR3 is 16 amino acids. Germline V gene data show CDR1 as SGHNT and CDR2 as YYREEE (reference sequence). CDR3 nucleotide sequence: TGTGCCAGCAGCCTACCGGGGGGACAGGGCAATTTTGACGCTTTCTTT. Protein product: CASSLPGGQGNFDAFF. Complete variable domain (other parts from reference TRBV5-4 and TRBJ1-1): ETGVTQSPTHLIKTRGQQVTLRCSSQSGHNTVSWYQQALGQGPQFIFQYYREEENGRGNFPPRFSGLQFPNYSSELNVNALELDDSALYLCASSLPGGQGNFDAFFGQGTRLTVV.

V and J are TRBV9 and TRBJ2-1, with D unresolved. Trimming took 0 bases from V and 3 from J, leaving 13 bases between them. This CDR3 is built from 16 residues. From germline, CDR1 is SGDLS and CDR2 YYNGEE. CDR3 DNA: TGTGCCAGCAGCGTAGCCGACGAGACCCTCTACAATGAGCAGTTCTTC. This encodes CASSVADETLYNEQFF.

This clone came up once. The J gene is TRBJ1-5, the V gene TRBV19; D is unclear. V gave up 5 bases and J gave up 5 bases, with 25 bases separating them. CDR1 is LNHDA and CDR2 is SQIVND in the germline V gene (reference sequence). The CDR3 length is 18 residues. CDR3 sequence: CASSPMRSIRPPDQPQHF. In nucleotides, the CDR3 is TGTGCCAGTAGTCCCATGAGGAGCATACGACCACCTGATCAGCCCCAGCATTTT.

The chain links TRBV6-5 to TRBJ1-1; TRBD1 agrees at 8 bases. This CDR3 is 14 amino acids long. Germline V gene lookup returns CDR1 MNHEY and CDR2 SVGAGI. Trimming took 6 bases from V and 1 from J; bases not matched to a gene: 4. This CDR3 reads CASRDRAKNTEAFF. The DNA of the CDR3 is TGTGCCAGCAGGGACAGGGCTAAGAACACTGAAGCTTTCTTT.

This chain joins TRBV5-1 and TRBJ2-3, with 9 bases identical to TRBD2. The CDR3 extends over 15 amino acids. Trimming took 0 bases from V and 1 from J; bases not matched to a gene: 0. Germline V lookup: CDR1 SGHRS, CDR2 YFSETQ. CDR3 coding DNA: TGCGCCAGCAGCTTGGCTAGCGGGGGCACAGATACGCAGTATTTT. It yields the protein CASSLASGGTDTQYF.

The rearrangement joins TRBV19 to TRBJ2-1; 11 positions agree with TRBD2. V shed 4 bases and J 7 bases; nucleotides not matched to a gene: 3. There are 14 residues in the CDR3. Germline loops: CDR1 LNHDA, CDR2 SQIVND (reference sequence). The CDR3 loop reads CASSTLAGVNEQFF. The CDR3 nucleotides are TGTGCCAGTAGTACACTAGCGGGAGTGAATGAGCAGTTCTTC.

This clone was found a few times. The genes are TRBV20-1 and TRBJ2-3; D is unresolved. V lost 2 bases, J lost 2 bases, and 2 bases lay in between. Germline V gene sequence: CDR1 DFQATT, CDR2 SNEGSKA (reference sequence). This CDR3 comprises 11 residues. DNA for the CDR3: TGCAGTGCTAGATACACAGATACGCAGTATTTT. Translation gives CSARYTDTQYF.

The J gene is TRBJ2-7, the V gene TRBV5-4; D is possibly TRBD2 (6 bases). The CDR3 contains 16 residues. V was pared by 0 bases and J by 0 bases, with 13 bases between. The germline CDR1 and CDR2 sequences are SGHNT and YYREEE (reference sequence). The CDR3 bases are TGTGCCAGCAGCTTGGCGGCGGAGGGAATCTCCTACGAGCAGTACTTC. This gives the protein CASSLAAEGISYEQYF.

V usage is TRBV25-1 and J usage is TRBJ2-3; D gene uncertain. V lost 7 bases to trimming and J lost 0 bases, with 8 bases between them. CDR3 length equals 13 residues. Germline values: CDR1 MGHDK, CDR2 SYGVNS. The CDR3, as DNA: TGTGCCAGCAAACAGACAAGCACAGATACGCAGTATTTT. It encodes CASKQTSTDTQYF. Filled out from reference TRBV25-1 and TRBJ2-3, the complete variable domain reads EADIYQTPRYLVIGTGKKITLECSQTMGHDKMYWYQQDPGMELHLIHYSYGVNSTEKGDLSSESTVSRIRTEHFPLTLESARPSHTSQYLCASKQTSTDTQYFGPGTRLTVL.

The count of this clone is one. V usage is TRBV19 and J usage is TRBJ1-5; D is unclear. V was trimmed by 6 bases and J by 1 base, leaving 13 bases between them. Germline V gives CDR1 LNHDA, CDR2 SQIVND (reference sequence). The CDR3 loop spans 15 amino acids. CDR3 DNA sequence: TGTGCCAGTAGGGTTGGGGTGCAGAGCAATCAGCCCCAGCATTTT. It yields the protein CASRVGVQSNQPQHF.

The chain recombines TRBV6-2 or TRBV6-3 with TRBJ1-1; 8 bases map to TRBD1. CDR1 is MNHEY and CDR2 is SVGEGT in the germline V gene. The V and J ends lost 4 bases and 3 bases, in that order; junction bases with no gene match: 1. This CDR3 region has 13 residues. This chain's CDR3 is CASSLTGDTEAFF. For the CDR3, the DNA is TGTGCCAGCAGTTTGACAGGGGACACTGAAGCTTTCTTT.

This chain links TRBV7-9 with TRBJ1-2; 7 positions match TRBD1. Germline trimming cut 2 bases from V and 8 bases from J; bases unmatched to any gene: 11. Germline loops: CDR1 SEHNR, CDR2 FQNEAQ (reference sequence). This CDR3 spans 15 amino acids. The CDR3: CASSLYFRQGDGYTF. The CDR3 DNA follows: TGTGCCAGCAGCTTATATTTCAGGCAGGGGGACGGCTACACCTTC.

The chain carries TRBV27 and TRBJ2-7; the D is unclear. The CDR3 has 12 residues. Per germline, CDR1 MNHEY and CDR2 SMNVEV (reference sequence). Trimming left V 6 bases short and J 1 base short, with 7 bases between. The CDR3 DNA sequence: TGTGCCAGCAGCTCTGCTTCCTACGAGCAGTACTTC. It is translated as CASSSASYEQYF.

The CDR3 region is CASRKYGTQDGYGYTF. DNA for the CDR3: TGTGCCAGCAGAAAATACGGGACCCAAGACGGATATGGCTACACCTTC. The rearrangement joins TRBV28 to TRBJ1-2; D might be TRBD1 (5 bases). V gave up 6 bases and J gave up 5 bases, with 22 bases separating them. The CDR3 runs to 16 residues. Germline V CDR1 and CDR2: MDHEN, SYDVKM.

V gene TRBV6-5 combines with J gene TRBJ1-1; D unclear. The CDR3 has 12 amino acids. Between the trimmed V and J ends, which lost 6 bases and 1 base, there was a span of 6 bases. Germline V gene data show CDR1 as MNHEY and CDR2 as SVGAGI. The CDR3 sequence: CASRAGNTEAFF. The CDR3 DNA reads as TGTGCCAGCAGAGCAGGGAACACTGAAGCTTTCTTT.

This clone was counted once. This chain connects TRBV28 to TRBJ1-1; possible D gene TRBD1, 6 bases. CDR3 size: 16 residues. CDR1 and CDR2 (germline): MDHEN, SYDVKM. V lost 5 bases to trimming and J lost 0 bases, with 16 bases between them. The DNA of the CDR3 is TGTGCCAGCAGTCCAGGGGTGAGACAGATGAACACTGAAGCTTTCTTT. Residues: CASSPGVRQMNTEAFF.

This clone was found once. V gene TRBV5-1 combines with J gene TRBJ1-4, with 8 bases matching TRBD1. Losses at the gene ends were 4 bases for V and 2 bases for J; bases not matched to a gene: 1. CDR1 SGHRS and CDR2 YFSETQ come from the germline V gene. The CDR3 is made up of 14 amino acids. The DNA of the CDR3 is TGCGCCAGCAGCAGGACAGGGACTAATGAAAAACTGTTTTTT. It codes for CASSRTGTNEKLFF.

The chain joins TRBV19 to TRBJ1-2, with no clear D. Germline V lookup: CDR1 LNHDA, CDR2 SQIVND (reference sequence). The CDR3 consists of 15 residues. V was clipped by 5 bases and J by 4 bases, with 17 bases between them. CDR3: CASSSRTVGAYGYTF. As DNA, the CDR3 is TGTGCCAGTAGTTCCCGGACGGTGGGCGCCTATGGCTACACCTTC.